The clone carrying this T cell receptor (beta chain) has a count of ten or more. What it recognizes is unknown. The sample belongs to a study of T cells in Graves' hyperthyroidism and ophthalmopathy. Study results and caveats: Among clonotypes expanded in thyroid above 0.001, most were also found in blood.

CDR1 is SNHLY and CDR2 is FYNNEI in the germline V gene. Trimming cost V 8 bases and J 5 bases; bases outside gene matches: 9. This CDR3 contains 14 residues. Ophthalmopathy patients had Clinical Activity Score at least 3, NOSPECS grade at least 4, duration under 3 months. Fresh peripheral blood, roughly 9.6 ml, was the source of the PBMCs. TCR beta CDR3 region amplification was performed from RNA transcripts. The HTBI primer set was used in a first-round RT-PCR of the TCR CDR3. Via MiXCR, TCRdb re-called the multiplex PCR reads, giving one row per CDR3 protein. The top ten hold 6.5% to 9% of the sample, which has around 620,000 distinct CDR3 sequences, approximately 15% seen once.

Sequences were obtained from blood. This clonotype was sampled from a woman aged 18-29 years with Graves' ophthalmopathy. This chain uses TRBV2 with TRBJ2-3; 8 bases fit TRBD2. The CDR3 sequence: CASLGRLAGDTQYF. For the CDR3, the DNA is TGTGCCAGCCTTGGTCGGCTAGCGGGAGATACGCAGTATTTT.